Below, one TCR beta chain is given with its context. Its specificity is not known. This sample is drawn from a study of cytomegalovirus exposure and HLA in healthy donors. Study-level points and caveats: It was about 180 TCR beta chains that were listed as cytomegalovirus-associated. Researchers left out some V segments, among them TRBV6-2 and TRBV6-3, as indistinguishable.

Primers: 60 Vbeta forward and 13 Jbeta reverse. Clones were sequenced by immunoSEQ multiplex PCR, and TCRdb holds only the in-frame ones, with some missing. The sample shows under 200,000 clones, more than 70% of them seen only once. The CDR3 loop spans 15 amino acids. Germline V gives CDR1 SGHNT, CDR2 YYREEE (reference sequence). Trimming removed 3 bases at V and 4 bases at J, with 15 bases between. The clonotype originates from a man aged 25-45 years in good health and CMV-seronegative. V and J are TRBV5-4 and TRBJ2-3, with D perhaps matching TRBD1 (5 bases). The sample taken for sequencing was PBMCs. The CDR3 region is CASSSAQAPADTQYF. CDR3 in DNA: TGTGCCAGCAGCTCCGCACAGGCCCCCGCAGATACGCAGTATTTT.